This entry is about one T cell receptor (beta chain). The antigen is unknown. This sample is part of a study of response to subunit inactivated influenza vaccine. Germline V gene sequence: CDR1 SGHTA, CDR2 FQGNSA. Trimming pared 5 bases from V and 4 bases from J, leaving 12 bases between. CDR3 length: 15 amino acids. TCRdb independently ran MiXCR on the RT-PCR reads; one entry per CDR3 protein. The table has hundreds of thousands of distinct CDR3 sequences, 16% seen once. Overall study findings and caveats: Each seasonal flu vaccination may recruit only limited new T cells, authors suggested.

This sample comprised CD4+ T cells sorted from PBMCs, obtained about 24 months after vaccination. The V and J genes are TRBV7-2 and TRBJ2-6, with a possible D match to TRBD2 (6 bases). The sequence was collected from a man between 50 and 75 years old who received an inactivated influenza vaccine. CDR3 sequence reads: CASSNSGSGANVLTF. In DNA, the CDR3 is TGTGCCAGCAGCAATAGCGGTTCCGGGGCCAACGTCCTGACTTTC.